The present T cell receptor beta chain was sequenced within a study of technical replicates of blood from a handful of donors. Generated by immunoSEQ multiplex PCR, the TCRdb table keeps only in-frame clones and is missing some. Of tens of thousands of clones in the sample, approximately 83% were seen once. Germline CDR1 is SGHNT and CDR2 is YYREEE (reference sequence). V lost 2 bases and J lost 6, with 6 bases in between. The CDR3 totals 12 residues. The sequence was collected from a human donor in good health. Some clones in this sample may be carry-over from other donors' samples. Sequenced input: PBMCs. This chain links TRBV5-4 with TRBJ2-1; D not resolved. CDR3 residues: CASSFEVNEQFF. The CDR3 nucleotides read TGTGCCAGCAGCTTCGAGGTCAATGAGCAGTTCTTC. The whole variable domain, remainder taken from reference TRBV5-4 and TRBJ2-1, is ETGVTQSPTHLIKTRGQQVTLRCSSQSGHNTVSWYQQALGQGPQFIFQYYREEENGRGNFPPRFSGLQFPNYSSELNVNALELDDSALYLCASSFEVNEQFFGPGTRLTVL.